The T cell receptor beta chain under discussion was sequenced for a study of blood T cell repertoires in COVID-19. Generated by immunoSEQ multiplex PCR, the TCRdb table keeps only in-frame clones and is missing some. This repertoire shows roughly 250,000 clones, 75% to 90% found once; its top ten account for around 4.5%. Germline V CDR1 and CDR2: DFQATT, SNEGSKA (reference sequence). Trimming removed 3 bases at V and 4 bases at J, with 12 bases between. The CDR3 runs 13 residues. The sequence came from a woman in her thirties who had recovered from COVID-19. The sequencing input was PBMCs or T cells enriched from blood (not recorded which). The chain carries TRBV20-1 and TRBJ1-2; TRBD1 might be the D (5 bases). CDR3 DNA sequence: TGCAGTGCTAGTCAGGGTTCTACCTATGGCTACACCTTC. Protein product: CSASQGSTYGYTF.